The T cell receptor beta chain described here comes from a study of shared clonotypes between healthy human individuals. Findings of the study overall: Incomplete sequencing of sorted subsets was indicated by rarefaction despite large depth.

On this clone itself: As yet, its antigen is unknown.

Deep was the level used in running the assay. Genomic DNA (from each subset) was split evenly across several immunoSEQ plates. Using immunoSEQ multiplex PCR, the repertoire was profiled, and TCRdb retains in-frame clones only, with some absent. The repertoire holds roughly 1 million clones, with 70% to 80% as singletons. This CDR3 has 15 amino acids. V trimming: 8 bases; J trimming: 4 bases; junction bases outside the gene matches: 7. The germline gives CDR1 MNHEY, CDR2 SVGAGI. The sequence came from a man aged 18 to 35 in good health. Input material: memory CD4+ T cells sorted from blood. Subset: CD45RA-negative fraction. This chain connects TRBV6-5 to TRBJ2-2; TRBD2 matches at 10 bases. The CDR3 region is CASRSGGAVTGELFF. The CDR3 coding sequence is TGTGCCAGCCGAAGCGGGGGGGCCGTCACCGGGGAGCTGTTTTTT.